The 12 T cell receptor beta chains below come from one sample, sequenced in a study of T-cell reconstitution after alpha-beta-depleted transplantation in children. TCRbeta library preparation incorporated unique molecular identifiers. Each CDR3 protein gets one entry after TCRdb re-called the PCR reads with MiXCR. Among just over 950,000 distinct CDR3 sequences listed, roughly 29% were seen once. Sequenced here: PBMCs, mostly from graft donor cells, sampled 360 days after TCRalphabeta/CD19-depleted stem cell transplant. The receptors derive from a boy younger than two who had a stem cell transplant for SCID, so the T cells may come from the graft donor.

This chain uses TRBV18 with TRBJ2-3; TRBD1 or TRBD2 may be the D gene (5 bases each). The V and J ends lost 2 bases and 4 bases respectively, with 13 bases between them. CDR3 length equals 15 residues. Germline CDR1 KGHSH, CDR2 LQKENI. For the CDR3, the DNA is TGTGCCAGCTCACCAGGTATACTAGGGGCAGATACGCAGTATTTT. Protein product: CASSPGILGADTQYF.

V and J are TRBV29-1 and TRBJ2-1, with a weak D call TRBD1 (6 bases). V lost 0 bases, J lost 2 bases, and 11 bases lay in between. The CDR3 is 15 amino acids. The germline gives CDR1 SQVTM, CDR2 ANQGSEA. CDR3 in DNA: TGCAGCGTTGAAGATAGGGCAGGGGCCTACAATGAGCAGTTCTTC. Protein product: CSVEDRAGAYNEQFF.

The chain uses TRBV15 and TRBJ2-3, with a weak D call TRBD2 (6 bases). Deletions cut 0 bases from V and 6 bases from J, with 7 bases between. CDR3 length: 13 residues. Germline V gene sequence: CDR1 LNHNV, CDR2 YYDKDF (reference sequence). The CDR3 bases are TGTGCCACCAGCAGAGACGCGGGGGATACGCAGTATTTT. Amino acids: CATSRDAGDTQYF. Filled out from reference TRBV15 and TRBJ2-3, the complete variable domain reads DAMVIQNPRYQVTQFGKPVTLSCSQTLNHNVMYWYQQKSSQAPKLLFHYYDKDFNNEADTPDNFQSRRPNTSFCFLDIRSPGLGDTAMYLCATSRDAGDTQYFGPGTRLTVL.

This clonotype was detected only a few times. The chain is built from TRBV7-6 and TRBJ1-3; 8 bases are shared with TRBD1. CDR3 length: 16 amino acids. Germline lookup yields CDR1 SGHVS and CDR2 FNYEAQ. V shed 5 bases and J 2 bases; nucleotides not matched to a gene: 8. CDR3 sequence (DNA): TGTGCCAGCAGCCCCTGGACAGGGAGTACTGGAAACACCATATATTTT. Translating gives CASSPWTGSTGNTIYF.

The rearrangement joins TRBV20-1 to TRBJ2-7; 13 bases map to TRBD2. CDR1 is DFQATT and CDR2 is SNEGSKA in the germline V gene (reference sequence). Trimming cost V 1 base and J 3 bases; bases outside gene matches: 0. The CDR3 contains 14 residues. In nucleotides, the CDR3 is TGCAGTGCTAGAGGGACTAGCGGGGGCTACGAGCAGTACTTC. Translated: CSARGTSGGYEQYF.

J is TRBJ2-7 and V is TRBV28, with D hard to call. Germline V gene lookup returns CDR1 MDHEN and CDR2 SYDVKM. This CDR3 has 12 residues. Trimming took 6 bases from V and 2 from J, leaving 8 bases between them. The CDR3 nucleotides are TGTGCCAGCAGAAACCGGGCCTACGAGCAGTACTTC. It translates to CASRNRAYEQYF.

Only a few counts were recorded for this clonotype. This chain connects TRBV5-1 to TRBJ1-1; D perhaps matches TRBD1 (6 bases). The germline CDR1 and CDR2 sequences are SGHRS and YFSETQ. The CDR3 contains 14 residues. The V end was cut by 4 bases, the J end by 5 bases, with 15 bases between. CDR3 bases: TGCGCCAGCAGCCCCCCAGGGGTTGCGACTGAAGCTTTCTTT. The encoded protein is CASSPPGVATEAFF.

The CDR3 DNA reads TGTGCCAGCAGCCTCCACCTCCTAACAGGGGACCGACCTCCCGAGACCCAGTACTTC. Its translation is CASSLHLLTGDRPPETQYF. The chain uses TRBV12-3 or TRBV12-4 and TRBJ2-5, with 7 bases identical to TRBD1. This CDR3 has 19 residues. V gave up 6 bases and J gave up 5 bases; unmatched junction bases: 24.

This clonotype was detected a few times. The chain employs TRBV27 and TRBJ2-3; D not certain. The CDR3 is 16 amino acids. CDR1 is MNHEY and CDR2 is SMNVEV in the germline V gene (reference sequence). Trimming took off 8 bases at V and 0 bases at J, with 18 bases between the two ends. The CDR3 bases are TGTGCCAGCCAAAACTTAGGGTCCCTTAGCACAGATACGCAGTATTTT. Its protein product is CASQNLGSLSTDTQYF.

The chain combines TRBV12-3 or TRBV12-4 with TRBJ2-7; D is ambiguous. Trimming removed 4 bases from V and 3 bases from J, with 10 bases in between. This CDR3 is 13 amino acids long. As DNA, the CDR3 is TGTGCCAGCAGTTCCCTTAATGACTACGAGCAGTACTTC. This codes for CASSSLNDYEQYF.

Many counts were recorded for this clonotype. In DNA, the CDR3 is TGTGCCATCAGTGAGTCGGGGGTTTTAAGCTCCTACGAGCAGTACTTC. Translation: CAISESGVLSSYEQYF. The V gene is TRBV10-3, the J gene TRBJ2-7, with D tentatively TRBD1 or TRBD2 (5 bases each). Trimming removed 0 bases at V and 0 bases at J, with 12 bases between. The V gene's germline CDR1 is ENHRY and CDR2 SYGVKD. CDR3 size: 16 residues.

This clonotype has a handful of counts. The chain links TRBV7-8 to TRBJ2-1, with 8 positions matching TRBD2. The CDR3 spans 13 residues. J lost 8 bases, V lost 7 bases, and 7 bases had no gene match. The V gene's germline CDR1 is SGHVS and CDR2 FQNEAQ. This chain's CDR3 is CASNAGGGDEQFF. The CDR3 bases are TGTGCCAGCAACGCGGGGGGAGGGGATGAGCAGTTCTTC.